The T cell receptor beta chain described here comes from a study of vaccination and CD4 T cells after COVID-19. As to treatment: roughly 10-day PBMC culture with coronavirus spike peptide pools or control peptides (ViraFEST assay). Germline trimming cut 1 base from V and 6 bases from J; bases unmatched to any gene: 6. Germline V CDR1 and CDR2: DFQATT, SNEGSKA (reference sequence). The CDR3 sequence is 15 residues long. This clonotype has only a few counts. Its cognate antigen is unknown. The Oncomine TCR Beta short-read assay was what sequenced the DNA obtained from cultured CD4+ T cells. Each CDR3 protein gets one entry after TCRdb re-called the PCR reads with MiXCR. This repertoire shows about 12,000 distinct CDR3 sequences, 25% to 40% found once; its top ten account for about 14%.

The TCR originated in a human donor who had recovered from COVID-19. The chain has TRBV20-1 and TRBJ2-1; TRBD2 matches 10 bases. This specimen consisted of CD4+ T cells from blood, cultured in vitro, obtained after SARS-CoV-2 vaccination. Here the CDR3 DNA reads TGCAGTGCTAGAGGGTTTCTAGCGGGGGCCAATGAGCAGTTCTTC. Its protein product is CSARGFLAGANEQFF.